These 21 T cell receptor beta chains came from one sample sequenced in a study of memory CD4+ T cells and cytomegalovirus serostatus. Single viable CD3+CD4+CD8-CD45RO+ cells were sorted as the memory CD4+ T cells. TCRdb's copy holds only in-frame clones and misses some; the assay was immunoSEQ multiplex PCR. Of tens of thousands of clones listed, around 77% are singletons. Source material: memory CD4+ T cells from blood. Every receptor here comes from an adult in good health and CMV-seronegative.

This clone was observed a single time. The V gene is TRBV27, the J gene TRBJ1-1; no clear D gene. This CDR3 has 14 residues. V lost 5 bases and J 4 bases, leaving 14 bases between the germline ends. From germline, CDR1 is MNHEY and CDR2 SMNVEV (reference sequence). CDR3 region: CASSTTDRFTEAFF. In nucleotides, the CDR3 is TGTGCCAGCAGTACTACGGATAGATTCACTGAAGCTTTCTTT.

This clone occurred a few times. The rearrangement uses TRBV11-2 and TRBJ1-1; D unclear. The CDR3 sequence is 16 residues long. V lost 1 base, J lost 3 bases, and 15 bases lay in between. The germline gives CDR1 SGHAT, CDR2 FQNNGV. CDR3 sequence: CASSLGGRRGYTEAFF. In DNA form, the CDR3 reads TGTGCCAGCAGCTTAGGAGGCCGCAGAGGGTACACTGAAGCTTTCTTT.

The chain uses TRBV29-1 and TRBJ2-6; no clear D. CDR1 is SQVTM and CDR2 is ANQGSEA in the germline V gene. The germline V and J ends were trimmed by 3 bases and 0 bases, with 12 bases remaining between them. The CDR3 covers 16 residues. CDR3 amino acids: CSVDWLETSGANVLTF. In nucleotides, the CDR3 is TGCAGCGTTGATTGGCTAGAGACCTCTGGGGCCAACGTCCTGACTTTC.

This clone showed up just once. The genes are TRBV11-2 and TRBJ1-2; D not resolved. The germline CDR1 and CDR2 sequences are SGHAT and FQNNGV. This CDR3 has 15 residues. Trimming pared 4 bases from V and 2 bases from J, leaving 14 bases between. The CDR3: CASSSSRTENYGYTF. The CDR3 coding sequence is TGTGCCAGCAGCTCCTCGAGGACCGAGAACTATGGCTACACCTTC. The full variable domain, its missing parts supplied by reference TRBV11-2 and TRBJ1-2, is EAGVAQSPRYKIIEKRQSVAFWCNPISGHATLYWYQQILGQGPKLLIQFQNNGVVDDSQLPKDRFSAERLKGVDSTLKIQPAKLEDSAVYLCASSSSRTENYGYTFGSGTRLTVV.

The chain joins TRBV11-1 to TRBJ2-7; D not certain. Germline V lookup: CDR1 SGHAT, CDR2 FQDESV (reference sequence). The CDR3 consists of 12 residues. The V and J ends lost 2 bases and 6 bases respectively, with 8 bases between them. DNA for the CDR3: TGTGCCAGCAGCTTAAGGTCCGGCGAGCAGTACTTC. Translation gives CASSLRSGEQYF.

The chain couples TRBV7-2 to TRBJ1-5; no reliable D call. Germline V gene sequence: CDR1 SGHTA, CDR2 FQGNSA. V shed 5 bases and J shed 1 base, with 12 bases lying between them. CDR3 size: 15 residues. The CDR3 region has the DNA TGTGCCAGCAGCGTCAGAGGTTGGAGCAATCAGCCCCAGCATTTT. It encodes CASSVRGWSNQPQHF. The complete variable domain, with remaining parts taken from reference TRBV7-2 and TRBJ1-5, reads GAGVSQSPSNKVTEKGKDVELRCDPISGHTALYWYRQSLGQGLEFLIYFQGNSAPDKSGLPSDRFSAERTGGSVSTLTIQRTQQEDSAVYLCASSVRGWSNQPQHFGDGTRLSIL.

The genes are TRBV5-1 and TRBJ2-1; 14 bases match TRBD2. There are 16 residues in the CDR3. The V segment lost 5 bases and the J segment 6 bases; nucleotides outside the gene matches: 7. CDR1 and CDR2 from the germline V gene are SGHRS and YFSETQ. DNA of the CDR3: TGCGCCAGCAGTGCCGGGACTAGCGGGAGAAGCAATGAGCAGTTCTTC. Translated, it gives CASSAGTSGRSNEQFF.

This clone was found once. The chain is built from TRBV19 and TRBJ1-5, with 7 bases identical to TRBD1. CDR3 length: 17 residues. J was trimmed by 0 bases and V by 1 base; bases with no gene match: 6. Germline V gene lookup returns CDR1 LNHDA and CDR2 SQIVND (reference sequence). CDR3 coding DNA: TGTGCCAGTAGTATAGTCCCGGGACAGCGTAGCAATCAGCCCCAGCATTTT. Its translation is CASSIVPGQRSNQPQHF.

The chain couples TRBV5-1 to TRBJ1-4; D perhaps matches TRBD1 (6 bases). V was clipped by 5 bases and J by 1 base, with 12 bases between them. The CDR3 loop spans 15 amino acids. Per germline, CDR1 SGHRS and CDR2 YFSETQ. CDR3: CASRKWTVTNEKLFF. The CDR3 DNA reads TGCGCCAGCAGAAAATGGACAGTAACTAATGAAAAACTGTTTTTT. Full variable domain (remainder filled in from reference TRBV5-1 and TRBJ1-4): KAGVTQTPRYLIKTRGQQVTLSCSPISGHRSVSWYQQTPGQGLQFLFEYFSETQRNKGNFPGRFSGRQFSNSRSEMNVSTLELGDSALYLCASRKWTVTNEKLFFGSGTQLSVL.

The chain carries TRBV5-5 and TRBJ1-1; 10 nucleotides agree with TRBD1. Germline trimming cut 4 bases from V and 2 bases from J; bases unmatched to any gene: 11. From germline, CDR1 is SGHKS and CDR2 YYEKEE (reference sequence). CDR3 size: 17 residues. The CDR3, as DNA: TGTGCCAGCAGCCGGAATCCGGGGACAGGGGCTAACACTGAAGCTTTCTTT. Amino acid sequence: CASSRNPGTGANTEAFF. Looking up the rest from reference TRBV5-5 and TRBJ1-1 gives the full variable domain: DAGVTQSPTHLIKTRGQQVTLRCSPISGHKSVSWYQQVLGQGPQFIFQYYEKEERGRGNFPDRFSARQFPNYSSELNVNALLLGDSALYLCASSRNPGTGANTEAFFGQGTRLTVV.

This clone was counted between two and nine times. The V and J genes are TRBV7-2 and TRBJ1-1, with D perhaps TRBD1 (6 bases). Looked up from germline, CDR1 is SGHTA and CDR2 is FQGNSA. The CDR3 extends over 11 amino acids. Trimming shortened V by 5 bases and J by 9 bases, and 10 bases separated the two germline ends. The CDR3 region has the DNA TGTGCCAGCAGCGGACAGACACAAGCTTTCTTT. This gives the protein CASSGQTQAFF.

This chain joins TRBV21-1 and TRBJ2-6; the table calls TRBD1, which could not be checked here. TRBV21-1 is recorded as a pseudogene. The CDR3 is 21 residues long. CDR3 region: CASSSERGRIRASSGANVLTF. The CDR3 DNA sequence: TGTGCCAGCAGCTCCGAAAGGGGTAGGATAAGGGCTTCCTCTGGGGCCAACGTCCTGACTTTC.

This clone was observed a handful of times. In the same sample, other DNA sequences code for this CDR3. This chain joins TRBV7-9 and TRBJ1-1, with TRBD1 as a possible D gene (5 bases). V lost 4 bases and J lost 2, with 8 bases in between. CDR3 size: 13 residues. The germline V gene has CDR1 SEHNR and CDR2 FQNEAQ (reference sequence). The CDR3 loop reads CASSSTGNTEAFF. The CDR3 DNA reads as TGTGCCAGCAGCTCTACAGGTAACACTGAAGCTTTCTTT.

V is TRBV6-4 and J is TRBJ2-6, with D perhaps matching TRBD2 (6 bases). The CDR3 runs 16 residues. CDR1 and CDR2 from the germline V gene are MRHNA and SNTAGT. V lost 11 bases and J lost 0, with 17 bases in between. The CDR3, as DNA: TGTGCCTCTAGCGCAGACTTAAGCTCTGGGGCCAACGTCCTGACTTTC. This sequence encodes CASSADLSSGANVLTF.

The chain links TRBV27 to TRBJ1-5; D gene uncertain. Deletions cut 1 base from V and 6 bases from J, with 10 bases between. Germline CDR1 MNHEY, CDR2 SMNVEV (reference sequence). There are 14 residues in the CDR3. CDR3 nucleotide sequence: TGTGCCAGCAGTTTATTGGGTTCCGGTCAGCCCCAGCATTTT. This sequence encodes CASSLLGSGQPQHF.

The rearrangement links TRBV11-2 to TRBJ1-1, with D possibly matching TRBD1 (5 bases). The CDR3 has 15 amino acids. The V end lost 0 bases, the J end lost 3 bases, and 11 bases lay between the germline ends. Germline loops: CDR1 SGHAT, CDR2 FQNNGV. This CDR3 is CASSLDLDRYTEAFF. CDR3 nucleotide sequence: TGTGCCAGCAGCTTAGATCTCGACAGATACACTGAAGCTTTCTTT.

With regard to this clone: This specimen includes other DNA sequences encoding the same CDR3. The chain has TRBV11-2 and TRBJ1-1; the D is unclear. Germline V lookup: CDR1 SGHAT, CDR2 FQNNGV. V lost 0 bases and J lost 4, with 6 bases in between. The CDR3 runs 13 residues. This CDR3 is CASSLDRGTEAFF. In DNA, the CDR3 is TGTGCCAGCAGCTTAGATAGAGGCACTGAAGCTTTCTTT.

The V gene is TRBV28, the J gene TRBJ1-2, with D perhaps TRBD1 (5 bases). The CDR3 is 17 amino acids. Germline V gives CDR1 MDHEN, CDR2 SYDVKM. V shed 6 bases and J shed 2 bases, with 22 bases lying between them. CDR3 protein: CASRAWGGTAGNYGYTF. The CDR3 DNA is TGTGCCAGCAGGGCCTGGGGGGGTACCGCGGGAAACTATGGCTACACCTTC.

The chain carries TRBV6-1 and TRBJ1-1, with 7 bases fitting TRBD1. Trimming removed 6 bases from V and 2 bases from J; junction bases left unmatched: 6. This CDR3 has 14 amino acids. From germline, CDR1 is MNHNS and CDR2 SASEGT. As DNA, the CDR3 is TGTGCCAGCAGACCCAGACAGGGTAACACTGAAGCTTTCTTT. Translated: CASRPRQGNTEAFF.

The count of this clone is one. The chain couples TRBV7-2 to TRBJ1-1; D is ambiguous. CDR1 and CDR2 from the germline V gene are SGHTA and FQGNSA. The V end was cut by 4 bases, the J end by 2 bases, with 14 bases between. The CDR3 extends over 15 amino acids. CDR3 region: CASSSYRTRNTEAFF. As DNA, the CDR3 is TGTGCCAGCAGCTCATACCGGACCAGAAACACTGAAGCTTTCTTT. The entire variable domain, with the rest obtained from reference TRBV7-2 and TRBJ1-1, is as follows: GAGVSQSPSNKVTEKGKDVELRCDPISGHTALYWYRQSLGQGLEFLIYFQGNSAPDKSGLPSDRFSAERTGGSVSTLTIQRTQQEDSAVYLCASSSYRTRNTEAFFGQGTRLTVV.

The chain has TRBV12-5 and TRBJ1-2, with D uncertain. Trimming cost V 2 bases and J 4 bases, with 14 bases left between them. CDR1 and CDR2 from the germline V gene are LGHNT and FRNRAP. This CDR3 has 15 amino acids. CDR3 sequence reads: CASGLFGSLAYGYTF. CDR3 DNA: TGTGCTAGTGGTTTGTTCGGTTCTTTAGCCTATGGCTACACCTTC.